This T cell receptor beta chain was sequenced for a study of early T cells in non-severe SARS-CoV-2 infection. On the study more broadly: Sequencing used unsorted whole-blood bulk RNA, so chains lack pairing.

Findings of the study overall: Matching against VDJdb likely underestimated virus-specific expansions, favoring anti-spike CD8.

Attachment of unique molecular identifiers was made to individual cDNA molecules. Each CDR3 protein is one row after TCRdb ran MiXCR on the 5' RACE reads. The table lists fewer than 80,000 distinct CDR3 sequences, around 11% of them singletons, with about 12% in the top ten. Regarding this clonotype: What it recognizes is unknown.

Losses at the gene ends were 5 bases for V and 1 base for J; bases not matched to a gene: 2. The CDR3 spans 13 residues. CDR1 is MGHDK, CDR2 SYGVNS, per germline. Source: whole blood, taken at baseline. This sequence joins TRBV25-1 and TRBJ2-7; the match to TRBD2 covers 7 bases. This TCR was recovered from an adult who was a healthcare worker with PCR-confirmed SARS-CoV-2 infection or an uninfected control (not recorded which). The DNA of the CDR3 is TGTGCCAGCAGTCGCGGGGGTTCCTACGAGCAGTACTTC. Amino acid sequence: CASSRGGSYEQYF.